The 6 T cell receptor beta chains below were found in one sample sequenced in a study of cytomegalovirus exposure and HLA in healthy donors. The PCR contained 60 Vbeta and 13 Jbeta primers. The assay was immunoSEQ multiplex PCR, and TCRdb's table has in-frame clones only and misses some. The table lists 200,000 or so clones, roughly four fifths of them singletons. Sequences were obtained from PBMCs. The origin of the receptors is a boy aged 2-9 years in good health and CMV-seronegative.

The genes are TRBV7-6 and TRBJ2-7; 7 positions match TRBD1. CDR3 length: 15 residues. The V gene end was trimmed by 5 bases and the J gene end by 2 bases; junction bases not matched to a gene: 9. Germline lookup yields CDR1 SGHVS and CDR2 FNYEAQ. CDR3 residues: CASSPRQGSTYEQYF. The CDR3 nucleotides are TGTGCCAGCAGCCCTAGACAGGGTTCGACCTACGAGCAGTACTTC.

The CDR3 DNA sequence: TGCGCCAGCAGCTTGGGTTTGCAGCGATCAGATACGCAGTATTTT. Its protein is CASSLGLQRSDTQYF. This chain connects TRBV5-1 to TRBJ2-3; no clear D gene. There are 15 residues in the CDR3. Germline CDR1 and CDR2: SGHRS and YFSETQ. Trimming took off 0 bases at V and 4 bases at J, with 12 bases between the two ends.

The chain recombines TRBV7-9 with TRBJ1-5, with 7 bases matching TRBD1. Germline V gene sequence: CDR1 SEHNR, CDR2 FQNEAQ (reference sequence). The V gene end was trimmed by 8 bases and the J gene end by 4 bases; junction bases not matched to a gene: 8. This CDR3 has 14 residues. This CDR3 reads CASWRQGINQPQHF. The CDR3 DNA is TGTGCCAGCTGGAGACAGGGTATTAATCAGCCCCAGCATTTT.

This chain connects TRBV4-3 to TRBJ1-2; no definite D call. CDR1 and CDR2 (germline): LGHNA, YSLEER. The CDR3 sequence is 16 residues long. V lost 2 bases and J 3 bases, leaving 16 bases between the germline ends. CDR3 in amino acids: CASSQRGSSPYYGYTF. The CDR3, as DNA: TGCGCCAGCAGCCAACGCGGTTCCAGCCCCTACTATGGCTACACCTTC.

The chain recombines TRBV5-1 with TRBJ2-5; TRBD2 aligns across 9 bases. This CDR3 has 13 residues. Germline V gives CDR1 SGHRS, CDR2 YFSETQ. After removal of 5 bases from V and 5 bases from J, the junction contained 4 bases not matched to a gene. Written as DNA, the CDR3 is TGCGCCAGCAGTTTCAGCGGGGGGGAGACCCAGTACTTC. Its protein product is CASSFSGGETQYF.

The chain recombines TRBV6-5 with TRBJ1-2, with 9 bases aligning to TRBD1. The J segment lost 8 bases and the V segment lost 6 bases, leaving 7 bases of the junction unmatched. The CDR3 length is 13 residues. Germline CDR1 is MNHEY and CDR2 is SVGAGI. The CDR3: CASRGTGTRGYTF. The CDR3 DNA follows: TGTGCCAGCAGGGGGACAGGGACAAGAGGCTACACCTTC.